The 20 T cell receptor beta chains below were found in one sample sequenced in a study of PD-L1 blockade in urothelial cancer. TCRdb keeps only in-frame clones here, not all; method: immunoSEQ multiplex PCR. This table has about 74,000 clones, less than 90% appearing once. Here the sequenced sample was PBMCs, taken around atezolizumab (anti-PD-L1) treatment. The receptors come from a man between 70 and 80 years old with urothelial cancer.

The chain is built from TRBV7-8 and TRBJ2-2, with D tentatively TRBD1 (5 bases). V gave up 2 bases and J gave up 4 bases, with 8 bases separating them. The CDR3 is 14 amino acids. Germline V gene data show CDR1 as SGHVS and CDR2 as FQNEAQ. The CDR3 sequence: CASSLRTRTGELFF. Written as DNA, the CDR3 is TGTGCCAGCAGCTTACGGACACGCACCGGGGAGCTGTTTTTT.

The chain uses TRBV29-1 and TRBJ2-3, with a weak D call TRBD2 (6 bases). This CDR3 comprises 13 residues. CDR1 and CDR2 from the germline V gene are SQVTM and ANQGSEA. V was cut by 5 bases and J by 5 bases, with 14 bases left in between. DNA for the CDR3: TGCAGCGTTACCGGGACTGTGGGAGATACGCAGTATTTT. Translated: CSVTGTVGDTQYF.

V gene TRBV7-3 combines with J gene TRBJ2-1; 7 positions match TRBD2. CDR1 and CDR2 (germline): SGHTA, FQGTGA. The length of the CDR3 is 16 residues. V lost 0 bases to trimming and J lost 3 bases; unmatched junction nucleotides: 5. The CDR3 region is CASSLTGGRDYNEQFF. For the CDR3, the DNA is TGTGCCAGCAGCTTAACGGGGGGGAGGGACTACAATGAGCAGTTCTTC.

The rearrangement joins TRBV7-2 to TRBJ2-7, with 9 bases fitting TRBD2. The CDR3 runs 15 residues. CDR1 is SGHTA, CDR2 FQGNSA, per germline. The V gene end was trimmed by 4 bases and the J gene end by 1 base; junction bases not matched to a gene: 5. The DNA for the CDR3 is TGTGCCAGCAGCTATAGCGGGAGACAATCCTACGAGCAGTACTTC. Its translation is CASSYSGRQSYEQYF.

The genes are TRBV5-7 and TRBJ2-7, with TRBD2 as a possible D gene (6 bases). Being an ORF, TRBV5-7 has a function that is uncertain. CDR3 size: 14 residues. V was trimmed by 4 bases and J by 3 bases, leaving 14 bases between them. CDR3 bases: TGTGCCAGCAGCCGGGACTTGTTGCACTACGAGCAGTACTTC. This codes for CASSRDLLHYEQYF.

V and J are TRBV10-1 and TRBJ2-7; D possibly corresponds to TRBD1 (5 bases). The length of the CDR3 is 13 residues. Germline-derived CDR1 and CDR2 are WNHNN and SYGVQD (reference sequence). Trimming pared 0 bases from V and 8 bases from J, leaving 11 bases between. The CDR3 region has the DNA TGCGCCAGCAGTGAGTCAATCCGGACACAGCAGTACTTC. Amino acid sequence: CASSESIRTQQYF.

The V gene is TRBV6-1, the J gene TRBJ2-5, with 14 bases aligning to TRBD2. Germline V lookup: CDR1 MNHNS, CDR2 SASEGT. After removal of 10 bases from V and 5 bases from J, the junction contained 9 bases not matched to a gene. The CDR3 has 15 amino acids. CDR3 coding DNA: TGTGCCACCGGGACTAGCGGGAGAATAGGGGAGACCCAGTACTTC. Translated, it gives CATGTSGRIGETQYF.

J is TRBJ2-7 and V is TRBV28; 11 positions agree with TRBD2. CDR1 is MDHEN and CDR2 is SYDVKM in the germline V gene. The V and J ends lost 3 bases and 9 bases, in that order; junction bases with no gene match: 10. This CDR3 has 15 residues. The CDR3: CASSLGISGRAVQYF. The CDR3 bases are TGTGCCAGCAGTTTGGGGATTAGCGGGAGGGCCGTGCAGTACTTC.

This clone was detected once. The genes are TRBV5-4 and TRBJ2-7, with 7 positions matching TRBD2. The trim removed 4 bases at V and 6 bases at J, leaving 10 bases unmatched. CDR3 length equals 14 residues. In germline, CDR1 is SGHNT, CDR2 YYREEE (reference sequence). For the CDR3, the DNA is TGTGCCAGCAGCCCCCGGGACGGGAGGCTCGAGCAGTACTTC. Protein product: CASSPRDGRLEQYF.

The CDR3 protein is CASTPSVSGSQFFNYGYTF. CDR3 sequence (DNA): TGTGCCAGCACGCCAAGCGTTTCGGGGTCCCAATTTTTTAACTATGGCTACACCTTC. The V and J genes are TRBV7-8 and TRBJ1-2, with D uncertain. The CDR3 totals 19 residues. Trimming took off 7 bases at V and 1 base at J, with 28 bases between the two ends. Germline V CDR1 and CDR2: SGHVS, FQNEAQ. The full variable domain, completed using reference TRBV7-8 and TRBJ1-2, is GAGVSQSPRYKVAKRGQDVALRCDPISGHVSLFWYQQALGQGPEFLTYFQNEAQLDKSGLPSDRFFAERPEGSVSTLKIQRTQQEDSAVYLCASTPSVSGSQFFNYGYTFGSGTRLTVV.

The chain carries TRBV15 and TRBJ1-1; D is uncertain. This CDR3 spans 15 amino acids. Per the germline V gene, CDR1 is LNHNV and CDR2 is YYDKDF (reference sequence). The ends were cut back, 0 bases at V and 4 bases at J, with 12 bases in the middle. The CDR3 sequence: CATSRDLVGGTEAFF. CDR3 in DNA: TGTGCCACCAGCAGAGATCTCGTGGGAGGCACTGAAGCTTTCTTT. The variable domain in full, with the rest retrieved from reference TRBV15 and TRBJ1-1, is DAMVIQNPRYQVTQFGKPVTLSCSQTLNHNVMYWYQQKSSQAPKLLFHYYDKDFNNEADTPDNFQSRRPNTSFCFLDIRSPGLGDTAMYLCATSRDLVGGTEAFFGQGTRLTVV.

The CDR3 loop is CASSLDRAETQYF. CDR3 DNA: TGTGCCAGCTCACTCGACAGGGCCGAGACCCAGTACTTC. The chain has TRBV18 and TRBJ2-5; 7 bases agree with TRBD1. V was clipped by 4 bases and J by 5 bases; unmatched bases: 4. Germline assignment: CDR1 KGHSH and CDR2 LQKENI. The length of the CDR3 is 13 residues. The entire variable domain, with the rest obtained from reference TRBV18 and TRBJ2-5, is as follows: NAGVMQNPRHLVRRRGQEARLRCSPMKGHSHVYWYRQLPEEGLKFMVYLQKENIIDESGMPKERFSAEFPKEGPSILRIQQVVRGDSAAYFCASSLDRAETQYFGPGTRLLVL.

The V call is TRBV7-6, the J call TRBJ2-1, with 10 nucleotides matching TRBD2. The V gene's germline CDR1 is SGHVS and CDR2 FNYEAQ. This CDR3 contains 15 residues. Trimming took 4 bases from V and 6 from J; bases not matched to a gene: 6. CDR3 sequence (DNA): TGTGCCAGCAGCTATGGACTAGCGGACCTCAATGAGCAGTTCTTC. Residues: CASSYGLADLNEQFF.

The V call is TRBV18, the J call TRBJ2-2, with 7 positions matching TRBD2. This CDR3 has 17 amino acids. Germline V lookup: CDR1 KGHSH, CDR2 LQKENI. The V and J ends lost 2 bases and 6 bases, in that order; junction bases with no gene match: 12. In DNA, the CDR3 is TGTGCCAGCTCACCAATATCGCCGGGGGGTTCGGCCGGGGAGCTGTTTTTT. This codes for CASSPISPGGSAGELFF.

This clone was found once. This rearrangement joins TRBV28 to TRBJ1-4; D remains unclear. This CDR3 is 12 amino acids long. Between the trimmed V and J ends, which lost 4 bases and 10 bases, there was a span of 10 bases. Germline CDR1 MDHEN, CDR2 SYDVKM. CDR3 region: CASSSPERKLFF. CDR3 DNA: TGTGCCAGCAGTTCTCCCGAGAGAAAACTGTTTTTT.

The chain employs TRBV27 and TRBJ2-3, with TRBD1 identical over 8 bases. CDR3 size: 16 residues. Germline CDR1 is MNHEY and CDR2 is SMNVEV (reference sequence). Losses at the gene ends were 1 base for V and 1 base for J; bases not matched to a gene: 4. In DNA form, the CDR3 reads TGTGCCAGCAGTTTATGGACAGGGACCGGCACAGATACGCAGTATTTT. Translation gives CASSLWTGTGTDTQYF.

The chain joins TRBV5-1 to TRBJ1-3; 8 bases agree with TRBD1. The germline V gene encodes CDR1 SGHRS and CDR2 YFSETQ. This CDR3 contains 15 residues. The V gene end was trimmed by 0 bases and the J gene end by 4 bases; junction bases not matched to a gene: 3. CDR3 sequence reads: CASSLDRGSGNTIYF. CDR3 nucleotide sequence: TGCGCCAGCAGCTTGGACAGGGGGTCAGGAAACACCATATATTTT. Full variable domain (rest looked up from reference TRBV5-1 and TRBJ1-3): KAGVTQTPRYLIKTRGQQVTLSCSPISGHRSVSWYQQTPGQGLQFLFEYFSETQRNKGNFPGRFSGRQFSNSRSEMNVSTLELGDSALYLCASSLDRGSGNTIYFGEGSWLTVV.

The chain is built from TRBV4-2 and TRBJ2-7, with D hard to call. There are 14 residues in the CDR3. The germline V gene has CDR1 LGHNA and CDR2 YNFKEQ. V was trimmed by 0 bases and J by 3 bases, leaving 9 bases between them. CDR3 sequence (DNA): TGTGCCAGCAGCCAAGATAGAGGCAGCTACGAGCAGTACTTC. Translation gives CASSQDRGSYEQYF.

The V and J genes are TRBV6-5 and TRBJ2-2; possible D gene TRBD1, 6 bases. The CDR3 spans 13 residues. V lost 6 bases and J 6 bases, leaving 11 bases between the germline ends. The germline V gene has CDR1 MNHEY and CDR2 SVGAGI. Written as DNA, the CDR3 is TGTGCCAGCAGGATACAGGGCCCCGGGGAGCTGTTTTTT. Translating it yields CASRIQGPGELFF.

The count of this clone is one. The gene calls are TRBV9 and TRBJ1-4; 7 nucleotides align to TRBD1. Germline V gene data show CDR1 as SGDLS and CDR2 as YYNGEE. The V and J ends lost 0 bases and 7 bases, in that order; junction bases with no gene match: 12. The length of the CDR3 is 17 residues. CDR3 loop: CASSVGDPGGFSEKLFF. CDR3 in DNA: TGTGCCAGCAGCGTAGGGGACCCAGGGGGGTTTAGTGAAAAACTGTTTTTT.